This T cell receptor (beta chain) is drawn from a study of blood T cells in healthy people across ages. CDR3 size: 16 residues. Sample-barcoded 5' priming and a J-beta primer mix drove a second PCR of roughly 6 to 12 cycles. Samples each returned at least 2.5 million CDR3-containing paired-end reads. TCRdb reprocessed the 5' RACE reads via MiXCR and lists one record per CDR3 protein. This table holds about 970,000 distinct CDR3 sequences, 51% found once. Material: blood. The sequence was collected from a woman aged 55-69 years in good health. The chain links TRBV21-1 to TRBJ2-7; the D call of TRBD1 is as the table states it, not checked on the DNA. TRBV21-1 is labeled a pseudogene. For the CDR3, the DNA is TGTGCCAGCAGCAAAGAAATCATGGGACCTTTCTACGAGCAGTACTTC. Its protein is CASSKEIMGPFYEQYF.